This T cell receptor (beta chain) was sequenced for a study of blood T cell repertoires in COVID-19. Background on the study: The United States, Italy and Spain provided the acute and convalescent COVID-19 samples. PBMCs, B-cell-depleted T cells, or T cells were the source of the cDNA or gDNA that made up the material.

The V end lost 4 bases, the J end lost 0 bases, and 7 bases lay between the germline ends. This CDR3 is built from 13 residues. Germline CDR1 SGHRS, CDR2 YFSETQ. This clone appeared a few times. Per the authors' pipeline: Counts of nucleated cells, estimated from reference gene primer amplification, were obtained. TCRdb keeps only in-frame clones here, not all; method: immunoSEQ multiplex PCR. That table gives V, J and clone size, and the DNA gave D and trimming. Of 95,000 to 100,000 clones listed, 82% were seen once; the top ten hold 10%. The clonotype originates from a man between 65 and 80 years old with acute or convalescent COVID-19. The chain couples TRBV5-1 to TRBJ1-1, with D hard to call. The sequencing sample was made of peripheral blood. CDR3 protein: CASSHTVNTEAFF. CDR3 coding DNA: TGCGCCAGCAGCCATACAGTGAACACTGAAGCTTTCTTT.